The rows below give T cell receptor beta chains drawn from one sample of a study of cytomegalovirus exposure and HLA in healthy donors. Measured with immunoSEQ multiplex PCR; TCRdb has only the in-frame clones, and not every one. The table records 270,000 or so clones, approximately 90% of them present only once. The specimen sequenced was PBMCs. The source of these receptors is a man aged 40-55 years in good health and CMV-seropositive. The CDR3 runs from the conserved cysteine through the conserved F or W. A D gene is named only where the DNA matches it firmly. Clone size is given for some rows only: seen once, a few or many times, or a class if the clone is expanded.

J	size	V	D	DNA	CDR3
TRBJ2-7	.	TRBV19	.	TGTGCCAGTAGTATGTCGGCAGGATCAAACTACGAGCAGTACTTC	CASSMSAGSNYEQYF
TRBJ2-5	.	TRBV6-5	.	TGTGCCAGCAGCCCCGGAATTGGGCCAGGGGAGACCCAGTACTTC	CASSPGIGPGETQYF
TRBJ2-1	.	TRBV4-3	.	TGCGCCAGCAGCCAAGATAAATTATTCCCTGACAATGAGCAGTTCTTC	CASSQDKLFPDNEQFF
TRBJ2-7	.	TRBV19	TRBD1	TGTGCCAGTAGTTTTGGGACAGGGGCGTACGAGCAGTACTTC	CASSFGTGAYEQYF
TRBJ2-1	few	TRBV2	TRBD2	TGTGCCAGCAGCTGGACTAGCGGGAGTTACAATGAGCAGTTCTTC	CASSWTSGSYNEQFF
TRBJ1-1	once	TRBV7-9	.	TGTTCCAGCAGCCCCCTGTCGGCTGAAGCTTTCTTT	CSSSPLSAEAFF
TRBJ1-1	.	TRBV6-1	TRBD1	TGTGCCAGCAGTGGACAGGGGGCGGACACTGAAGCTTTCTTT	CASSGQGADTEAFF
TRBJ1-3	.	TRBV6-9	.	TGTGCCAGCAGAACCCTAAAACAGGGCCATTTACCCGGAAACACCATATATTTT	CASRTLKQGHLPGNTIYF
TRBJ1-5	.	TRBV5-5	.	TGTGCCAGCAGCTTGGATGCGGATCGTAGCAATCAGCCCCAGCATTTT	CASSLDADRSNQPQHF
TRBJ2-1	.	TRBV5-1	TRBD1	TGCGCCAGCAGCTCGACAGGGGGCGGTGAGCAGTTCTTC	CASSSTGGGEQFF
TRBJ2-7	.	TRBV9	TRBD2	TGTGCCAGCAGCCGCGGGGGGAGCTACGAGCAGTACTTC	CASSRGGSYEQYF
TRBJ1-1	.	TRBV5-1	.	TGCGCCAGCAGCTTGGTTGGGGGCCCGGGGGCTTTCTTT	CASSLVGGPGAFF
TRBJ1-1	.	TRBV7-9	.	TGTTCCAGCAGCTTAGACGGGATGAACACTGAAGCTTTCTTT	CSSSLDGMNTEAFF
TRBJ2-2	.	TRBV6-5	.	TGTGCCAGCAGTCCCCTCGCCGGGGAGCTGTTTTTT	CASSPLAGELFF
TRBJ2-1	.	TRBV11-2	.	TGTGCCAGCACCAAAAGTGGAGGGCCGAGTGGGTCCTACAATGAGCAGTTCTTC	CASTKSGGPSGSYNEQFF
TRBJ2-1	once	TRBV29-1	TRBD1	TGCAGCGTACCAAGGACAGGTGGTGAGCAGTTCTTC	CSVPRTGGEQFF
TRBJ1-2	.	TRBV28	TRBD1	TGTGCCAGCTGCCCGACGGGACAGCTTTATGGCTACACCTTC	CASCPTGQLYGYTF
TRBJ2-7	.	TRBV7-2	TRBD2	TGTGCCAGCAGCGCCGGACTAGCGTCCTACGAGCAGTACTTC	CASSAGLASYEQYF
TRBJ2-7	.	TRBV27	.	TGTGCCAGCAGTTTAGGAGCGGCCTCCTACGAGCAGTACTTC	CASSLGAASYEQYF
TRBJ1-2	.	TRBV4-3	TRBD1	TGCGCCAGCAGCCAGGGGACAGGGGGCTATGGCTACACCTTC	CASSQGTGGYGYTF
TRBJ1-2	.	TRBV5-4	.	TGTGCCAGCAGCTGGGCCCAGGAGGCCTATGGCTACACCTTC	CASSWAQEAYGYTF
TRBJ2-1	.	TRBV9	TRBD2	TGTGCCAGCAGCGTAGTGGGGACTAGCGGGCCTTACAATGAGCAGTTCTTC	CASSVVGTSGPYNEQFF
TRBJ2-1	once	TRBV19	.	TGTGCCAGTAGTCTACAGGGCGGAGGTGAGCAGTTCTTC	CASSLQGGGEQFF
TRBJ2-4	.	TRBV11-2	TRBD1	TGTGCCAGCAGCTTGCATGCGGACAGGGCGATCACGTACTTC	CASSLHADRAITYF